The 24 T cell receptor beta chains presented below share a single source sample, sequenced in a study of cytomegalovirus exposure and HLA in healthy donors. The PCR was carried out with 60 Vbeta primers and 13 Jbeta primers. The data were produced by immunoSEQ multiplex PCR, yet TCRdb's version contains in-frame clones alone and is incomplete. The table includes about 250,000 clones, roughly 78% detected once. The sample consisted of PBMCs. These receptors were obtained from a boy aged 5-17 years in good health and CMV-seronegative.

The chain links TRBV10-3 to TRBJ2-7, with 12 bases matching TRBD2. The CDR3 has 15 residues. With V trimmed by 4 bases and J by 3 bases, 4 bases remained unmatched. Germline CDR1 ENHRY, CDR2 SYGVKD. CDR3 in DNA: TGTGCCATCAGTGGACTAGCGGGAGAGGGCTACGAGCAGTACTTC. This translates into CAISGLAGEGYEQYF.

This sequence joins TRBV11-3 and TRBJ2-3; 7 bases map to TRBD2. The CDR3 sequence is 19 residues long. V trimming: 2 bases; J trimming: 4 bases; junction bases outside the gene matches: 18. CDR1 and CDR2 from the germline V gene are SGHNT and YENEEA. In nucleotides, the CDR3 is TGTGCCAGCAGCTTAACCGAGTATTGGGCGGGAGCTCGGCCAGATACGCAGTATTTT. Translated, it gives CASSLTEYWAGARPDTQYF.

V is TRBV5-1 and J is TRBJ2-7, with 9 bases aligning to TRBD1. The trim removed 0 bases at V and 5 bases at J, leaving 3 bases unmatched. Germline V gene sequence: CDR1 SGHRS, CDR2 YFSETQ. The CDR3 contains 14 residues. Here the CDR3 DNA reads TGCGCCAGCAGCTTGGGGGGACAGGGCCACGAGCAGTACTTC. It encodes CASSLGGQGHEQYF.

The chain uses TRBV7-9 and TRBJ2-1; a weak D match, TRBD2 (6 bases). From germline, CDR1 is SEHNR and CDR2 FQNEAQ (reference sequence). This CDR3 is built from 18 residues. Trimming removed 3 bases from V and 0 bases from J, with 18 bases in between. The CDR3 DNA is TGTGCCAGCAGCTTCTTCTCCCTTCGGGGGAGCTCCTACAATGAGCAGTTCTTC. Amino acid sequence: CASSFFSLRGSSYNEQFF. The variable domain in full, with the rest retrieved from reference TRBV7-9 and TRBJ2-1, is DTGVSQNPRHKITKRGQNVTFRCDPISEHNRLYWYRQTLGQGPEFLTYFQNEAQLEKSRLLSDRFSAERPKGSFSTLEIQRTEQGDSAMYLCASSFFSLRGSSYNEQFFGPGTRLTVL.

Notes on this clone: The same CDR3 also results from other DNA sequences found in this sample. V is TRBV5-1 and J is TRBJ2-2, with 8 positions matching TRBD2. CDR1 SGHRS and CDR2 YFSETQ come from the germline V gene. The CDR3 is 16 amino acids. The V segment lost 5 bases and the J segment 0 bases; nucleotides outside the gene matches: 6. CDR3 DNA: TGCGCCAGCAGGCCTAGCGGGCGGACGAACACCGGGGAGCTGTTTTTT. It translates to CASRPSGRTNTGELFF.

The sample holds a few counts of this clone. V is TRBV6-6 and J is TRBJ2-7, with D uncertain. The CDR3 is 12 amino acids. V lost 2 bases and J 5 bases, leaving 7 bases between the germline ends. Germline-derived CDR1 and CDR2 are MNHNY and SVGAGI (reference sequence). CDR3 loop: CASSYTRNEQYF. The CDR3 region has the DNA TGTGCCAGCAGTTACACCAGGAACGAGCAGTACTTC.

This clone was seen a few times. The rearrangement joins TRBV11-3 to TRBJ2-4; the D gene is possibly TRBD1 (6 bases). V shed 2 bases and J shed 8 bases, with 7 bases lying between them. The CDR3 length is 12 residues. CDR1 and CDR2 (germline): SGHNT, YENEEA. The CDR3, as DNA: TGTGCCAGCAGCTTAAGGGGGTACATTCAGTACTTC. Its protein is CASSLRGYIQYF.

The chain joins TRBV11-2 to TRBJ1-2; 8 bases line up with TRBD1. V was clipped by 1 base and J by 9 bases; unmatched bases: 7. Germline-derived CDR1 and CDR2 are SGHAT and FQNNGV. There are 14 residues in the CDR3. The CDR3 spells CASSLGTGSSSYTF. DNA for the CDR3: TGTGCCAGCAGCTTAGGGACAGGGAGTAGTAGCTACACCTTC.

The chain recombines TRBV7-3 with TRBJ2-7, with TRBD2 identical over 7 bases. The CDR3 extends over 13 amino acids. Unmatched junction bases numbered 3, after V lost 2 bases and J lost 5 bases. From germline, CDR1 is SGHTA and CDR2 FQGTGA. The CDR3 spells CASSLGRGDEQYF. CDR3 DNA sequence: TGTGCCAGCAGCTTAGGGAGGGGCGACGAGCAGTACTTC.

This clone was counted once. The chain has TRBV13 and TRBJ1-1; D remains unclear. V lost 0 bases to trimming and J lost 10 bases, with 15 bases between them. There are 14 residues in the CDR3. Germline CDR1 and CDR2: PRHDT and FYEKMQ (reference sequence). CDR3: CASSLGRGASVAFF. CDR3 DNA: TGTGCCAGCAGCTTAGGCCGTGGTGCGAGTGTAGCTTTCTTT.

This chain joins TRBV6-6 and TRBJ1-1; unclear D gene. Trimming took 3 bases from V and 3 from J, leaving 8 bases between them. CDR1 and CDR2 (germline): MNHNY, SVGAGI (reference sequence). The CDR3 sequence is 13 residues long. The CDR3 bases are TGTGCCAGCAGTTATGTCGCGGACACTGAAGCTTTCTTT. Protein: CASSYVADTEAFF.

The V and J genes are TRBV7-8 and TRBJ1-3, with D hard to call. V lost 5 bases and J 2 bases, leaving 13 bases between the germline ends. The CDR3 extends over 15 amino acids. Looked up from germline, CDR1 is SGHVS and CDR2 is FQNEAQ. This chain's CDR3 is CASSLHQVAGNTIYF. The CDR3 bases are TGTGCCAGCAGCCTCCACCAGGTCGCTGGAAACACCATATATTTT.

The chain carries TRBV6-5 and TRBJ1-5; the D is unclear. Germline V gene sequence: CDR1 MNHEY, CDR2 SVGAGI. Trimming removed 7 bases at V and 4 bases at J, with 11 bases between. The CDR3 is 13 residues long. CDR3 loop: CASTPGRNQPQHF. The CDR3 DNA is TGTGCCAGCACCCCGGGGAGAAATCAGCCCCAGCATTTT.

In this sample, this clone turned up a few times. This rearrangement joins TRBV18 to TRBJ2-1; 7 positions agree with TRBD1. Germline V gene lookup returns CDR1 KGHSH and CDR2 LQKENI. The CDR3 consists of 12 residues. The trim removed 6 bases at V and 11 bases at J, leaving 7 bases unmatched. CDR3 sequence: CASSRDSQKQFF. CDR3 coding DNA: TGTGCCAGCTCCCGGGACAGCCAAAAGCAGTTCTTC.

The chain is built from TRBV14 and TRBJ2-7, with D maybe TRBD1 (7 bases). The CDR3 has 17 amino acids. Germline CDR1 and CDR2: SGHDN and FVKESK. The V end was cut by 4 bases, the J end by 0 bases, with 19 bases between. CDR3 residues: CASSRPRRGLSSYEQYF. CDR3 nucleotide sequence: TGTGCCAGCAGCCGTCCGAGGAGGGGGCTGAGCTCCTACGAGCAGTACTTC. Using reference TRBV14 and TRBJ2-7 for the parts outside the CDR3, the full variable domain is EAGVTQFPSHSVIEKGQTVTLRCDPISGHDNLYWYRRVMGKEIKFLLHFVKESKQDESGMPNNRFLAERTGGTYSTLKVQPAELEDSGVYFCASSRPRRGLSSYEQYFGPGTRLTVT.

The chain employs TRBV5-4 and TRBJ2-7; 7 bases agree with TRBD1. The V and J ends lost 0 bases and 0 bases, in that order; junction bases with no gene match: 6. Germline V gene data show CDR1 as SGHNT and CDR2 as YYREEE (reference sequence). The CDR3 consists of 16 residues. The CDR3 DNA sequence: TGTGCCAGCAGCTTGGGGACAGGTCGGGTCTCCTACGAGCAGTACTTC. This gives the protein CASSLGTGRVSYEQYF. Supplemented by reference TRBV5-4 and TRBJ2-7, the full variable domain reads ETGVTQSPTHLIKTRGQQVTLRCSSQSGHNTVSWYQQALGQGPQFIFQYYREEENGRGNFPPRFSGLQFPNYSSELNVNALELDDSALYLCASSLGTGRVSYEQYFGPGTRLTVT.

This chain links TRBV5-1 with TRBJ2-7; a possible D gene is TRBD2 (7 bases). CDR1 and CDR2 (germline): SGHRS, YFSETQ. Trimming took off 0 bases at V and 3 bases at J, with 10 bases between the two ends. This CDR3 contains 14 residues. In DNA form, the CDR3 reads TGCGCCAGCAGCTTGGTGGGAGGGGGCTACGAGCAGTACTTC. This gives the protein CASSLVGGGYEQYF.

This clone has only a few counts. This chain joins TRBV19 and TRBJ2-7; D unclear. Trimming pared 1 base from V and 2 bases from J, leaving 6 bases between. Germline CDR1 and CDR2: LNHDA and SQIVND (reference sequence). CDR3 length equals 13 residues. CDR3 protein: CASSIGAAYEQYF. The CDR3 DNA follows: TGTGCCAGTAGTATAGGGGCTGCCTACGAGCAGTACTTC.

The CDR3 DNA sequence: TGTGCCAGCATACTGTCCGGGACAGGGGACATTGGCTACACCTTC. Translation: CASILSGTGDIGYTF. The chain carries TRBV2 and TRBJ1-2, with 10 nucleotides matching TRBD1. The CDR3 is made up of 15 amino acids. Germline V lookup: CDR1 SNHLY, CDR2 FYNNEI. V trimming: 7 bases; J trimming: 7 bases; junction bases outside the gene matches: 12. The variable domain in full, completed from reference TRBV2 and TRBJ1-2, reads EPEVTQTPSHQVTQMGQEVILRCVPISNHLYFYWYRQILGQKVEFLVSFYNNEISEKSEIFDDQFSVERPDGSNFTLKIRSTKLEDSAMYFCASILSGTGDIGYTFGSGTRLTVV.

This chain joins TRBV30 and TRBJ2-2; D is undetermined. The CDR3 consists of 14 residues. Germline-derived CDR1 and CDR2 are GTSNPN and SVGIG (reference sequence). The V end was cut by 3 bases, the J end by 0 bases, with 8 bases between. Written as DNA, the CDR3 is TGTGCCTGGAGCGGTGAGCCGAACACCGGGGAGCTGTTTTTT. Residues: CAWSGEPNTGELFF.

Only a few counts were recorded for this clone. The chain recombines TRBV29-1 with TRBJ1-6; D is unclear. The CDR3 runs 13 residues. Germline V gene sequence: CDR1 SQVTM, CDR2 ANQGSEA. Trimming stripped 4 bases from V and 7 bases from J, with 11 bases between. CDR3 residues: CSVGEGMNSPLHF. As DNA, the CDR3 is TGCAGCGTTGGGGAGGGTATGAATTCACCCCTCCACTTT.

The rearrangement uses TRBV21-1 and TRBJ2-1; the D call TRBD2 from the table was never checked on the DNA. TRBV21-1 is a pseudogene. This CDR3 is built from 21 residues. CDR3 coding DNA: TGTGCCAGCAGCAACAAAGGATCACTAGCGGGGGGCTTGAGCTCCTACAATGAGCAGTTCTTC. Protein: CASSNKGSLAGGLSSYNEQFF.

The chain employs TRBV9 and TRBJ2-5; 8 bases line up with TRBD2. The junction had 3 bases not matched to a gene; V was cut back by 0 bases and J by 5 bases. The CDR3 sequence is 14 residues long. The germline gives CDR1 SGDLS, CDR2 YYNGEE. CDR3 sequence: CASSVGRGGETQYF. CDR3 bases: TGTGCCAGCAGCGTAGGCCGGGGGGGGGAGACCCAGTACTTC.

The chain has TRBV11-1 and TRBJ1-4; tentatively, D is TRBD1 (5 bases). Trimming pared 1 base from V and 5 bases from J, leaving 8 bases between. The CDR3 is made up of 14 amino acids. Germline V gene data show CDR1 as SGHAT and CDR2 as FQDESV (reference sequence). CDR3 in amino acids: CASSLDRWNEKLFF. The CDR3, as DNA: TGTGCCAGCAGCTTAGACAGGTGGAATGAAAAACTGTTTTTT.